These T cell receptor beta chains were read from a single sample in a study of human thymus T cells. Profiled with immunoSEQ multiplex PCR; TCRdb holds only in-frame clones, not every one. This sample carries tens of thousands of clones, 95% to 98% of them seen once, and the ten largest clones take roughly 0.03%. The specimen sequenced was thymus tissue. The receptors originated from a boy less than two years old with a congenital heart defect but otherwise immunologically healthy. Both conserved end residues are part of each CDR3. A D gene is named only where the DNA matches it firmly. Expanded clones are given a class, and other clones once, few, many or no size at all.

v_gene: TRBV7-9
j_gene: TRBJ2-7
abundance: NA
d_gene: NA
CDR3nt: TGTGCCAGCAGCTGTGACCCACGCTCCAGCTCCTACGAGCAGTACTTC
CDR3aa: CASSCDPRSSSYEQYF

v_gene: TRBV7-3
j_gene: TRBJ2-5
abundance: NA
d_gene: NA
CDR3nt: TGTGCCAGCAGCTTGTCTCGAGGGGGGATAGAGACCCAGTACTTC
CDR3aa: CASSLSRGGIETQYF

v_gene: TRBV28
j_gene: TRBJ2-3
abundance: NA
d_gene: TRBD1
CDR3nt: TGTGCCAGCAGCCTGTGGGACAGGGATCCAGATACGCAGTATTTT
CDR3aa: CASSLWDRDPDTQYF

v_gene: TRBV4-3
j_gene: TRBJ2-1
abundance: NA
d_gene: TRBD2
CDR3nt: TGCGCCAGCAGCCAAGATCCGGCTAGCGGGGGGTACAATGAGCAGTTCTTC
CDR3aa: CASSQDPASGGYNEQFF

v_gene: TRBV5-6
j_gene: TRBJ2-7
abundance: NA
d_gene: TRBD1
CDR3nt: TGTGCCAGCAGCTCTAACAGGGGGCGCGAGCAGTACTTC
CDR3aa: CASSSNRGREQYF

v_gene: TRBV5-1
j_gene: TRBJ2-5
abundance: NA
d_gene: NA
CDR3nt: TGCGCCAGCAGCTTAAGGGTCGGGGGATCCCAAGAGACCCAGTACTTC
CDR3aa: CASSLRVGGSQETQYF

v_gene: TRBV5-1
j_gene: TRBJ2-7
abundance: NA
d_gene: TRBD1
CDR3nt: TGCGCCAGCAGCGCAGGACAGGGGTCCTCCTACGAGCAGTACTTC
CDR3aa: CASSAGQGSSYEQYF

v_gene: TRBV19
j_gene: TRBJ2-6
abundance: NA
d_gene: TRBD1
CDR3nt: TGTGCCAGTAGGGGGACAGGGGGCTCTGGGGCCAACGTCCTGACTTTC
CDR3aa: CASRGTGGSGANVLTF

v_gene: TRBV16
j_gene: TRBJ2-3
abundance: NA
d_gene: NA
CDR3nt: TGTGCCAGCAGCCGGAATTTAGGAGATACGCAGTATTTT
CDR3aa: CASSRNLGDTQYF

v_gene: TRBV7-2
j_gene: TRBJ1-2
abundance: NA
d_gene: TRBD1
CDR3nt: TGTGCCAGCAGCTTAGGGGACAGGGCACCTACTAACTATGGCTACACCTTC
CDR3aa: CASSLGDRAPTNYGYTF

v_gene: TRBV2
j_gene: TRBJ1-2
abundance: NA
d_gene: NA
CDR3nt: TGTGCCAGCAGTGAATCTGGAGGGGATGGCTACACCTTC
CDR3aa: CASSESGGDGYTF

v_gene: TRBV20-1
j_gene: TRBJ2-7
abundance: few
d_gene: NA
CDR3nt: TGCAGTGCTAGAGATCAGTACGAGCAGTACTTC
CDR3aa: CSARDQYEQYF

v_gene: TRBV13
j_gene: TRBJ2-5
abundance: once
d_gene: TRBD2
CDR3nt: TGTGCCAGCAGCTTAGAAGCGGGGGGGACTCCAGAGACCCAGTACTTC
CDR3aa: CASSLEAGGTPETQYF

v_gene: TRBV27
j_gene: TRBJ1-4
abundance: NA
d_gene: NA
CDR3nt: TGTGCCAGCGCAAAAAGTCCGGGACACATTAATGAAAAACTGTTTTTT
CDR3aa: CASAKSPGHINEKLFF

v_gene: TRBV5-6
j_gene: TRBJ2-5
abundance: NA
d_gene: NA
CDR3nt: TGTGCCAGCAGCTTGGGGGGGCAAGAGACCCAGTACTTC
CDR3aa: CASSLGGQETQYF

v_gene: TRBV30
j_gene: TRBJ2-7
abundance: NA
d_gene: TRBD1
CDR3nt: TGTGCCTGGAGTGTACAGGTTGGACAGGATCCCTACGAGCAGTACTTC
CDR3aa: CAWSVQVGQDPYEQYF

v_gene: TRBV6-1
j_gene: TRBJ1-5
abundance: NA
d_gene: NA
CDR3nt: TGTGCCACCACCTCCGGGCTAAATCAGCCCCAGCATTTT
CDR3aa: CATTSGLNQPQHF

v_gene: TRBV5-6
j_gene: TRBJ2-5
abundance: NA
d_gene: TRBD1
CDR3nt: TGTGCCAGCAGCTTGATGACAGGGGGGTATCAAGAGACCCAGTACTTC
CDR3aa: CASSLMTGGYQETQYF

v_gene: TRBV30
j_gene: TRBJ1-1
abundance: NA
d_gene: NA
CDR3nt: TGTGCCTGGAGTGCGGAGGGAAACACTGAAGCTTTCTTT
CDR3aa: CAWSAEGNTEAFF

v_gene: TRBV28
j_gene: TRBJ2-7
abundance: NA
d_gene: NA
CDR3nt: TGTGCCAGCAGTTTTGAGAGGCGCCTTAAGTCCTACGAGCAGTACTTC
CDR3aa: CASSFERRLKSYEQYF

v_gene: TRBV5-6
j_gene: TRBJ2-7
abundance: once
d_gene: TRBD2
CDR3nt: TGTGCCAGCAGCTCCGGGACTAGCGGGAGGTCCTACGAGCAGTACTTC
CDR3aa: CASSSGTSGRSYEQYF

v_gene: TRBV4-1
j_gene: TRBJ2-5
abundance: NA
d_gene: TRBD1
CDR3nt: TGCGCCAGCAGCCATGACACCGGGACAGCTTTAAGTGAGACCCAGTACTTC
CDR3aa: CASSHDTGTALSETQYF

v_gene: TRBV27
j_gene: TRBJ2-1
abundance: NA
d_gene: NA
CDR3nt: TGTGCCAGCAGTTTATTTACGGGGACCTCCTACAATGAGCAGTTCTTC
CDR3aa: CASSLFTGTSYNEQFF

v_gene: TRBV28
j_gene: TRBJ2-7
abundance: NA
d_gene: TRBD1
CDR3nt: TGTGCCAGCTCCTTAGCCGGGACAGGGGACTACGAGCAGTACTTC
CDR3aa: CASSLAGTGDYEQYF

v_gene: TRBV10-2
j_gene: TRBJ1-1
abundance: NA
d_gene: TRBD1
CDR3nt: TGCGCCAGCAGTCCAGGGGGCTCACACCGGAACACTGAAGCTTTCTTT
CDR3aa: CASSPGGSHRNTEAFF

v_gene: TRBV15
j_gene: TRBJ2-6
abundance: NA
d_gene: TRBD1
CDR3nt: TGTGCCACCAGCAGAAGGGACAGGGGGCCCTTTATAGGGGCCAACGTCCTGACTTTC
CDR3aa: CATSRRDRGPFIGANVLTF

v_gene: TRBV19
j_gene: TRBJ1-1
abundance: NA
d_gene: TRBD1
CDR3nt: TGTGCCAGTAGTACAAACCAGAGGACAGGGGGCTACTCTATGAACACTGAAGCTTTCTTT
CDR3aa: CASSTNQRTGGYSMNTEAFF

v_gene: TRBV27
j_gene: TRBJ2-5
abundance: NA
d_gene: NA
CDR3nt: TGTGCCAGCAGAGTCGGCAGAGAAGAGACCCAGTACTTC
CDR3aa: CASRVGREETQYF

v_gene: TRBV19
j_gene: TRBJ2-7
abundance: NA
d_gene: NA
CDR3nt: TGTGCCAGTAGTACCCACGGGACGGGACCCTACGAGCAGTACTTC
CDR3aa: CASSTHGTGPYEQYF

v_gene: TRBV4-2
j_gene: TRBJ2-7
abundance: NA
d_gene: NA
CDR3nt: TGTGCCAGCAGCCAAGAAAGGAGGTTGGACGGGTGCTCAGGGGAGCAGTACTTC
CDR3aa: CASSQERRLDGCSGEQYF

v_gene: TRBV6-1
j_gene: TRBJ1-3
abundance: NA
d_gene: NA
CDR3nt: TGTGCCAGCAGTGACAATGGACGTCCCTCTGGAAACACCATATATTTT
CDR3aa: CASSDNGRPSGNTIYF

v_gene: TRBV27
j_gene: TRBJ1-5
abundance: NA
d_gene: NA
CDR3nt: TGTGCCAGCAGCCAAGACCCCAATCAGCCCCAGCATTTT
CDR3aa: CASSQDPNQPQHF

v_gene: TRBV29-1
j_gene: TRBJ1-2
abundance: NA
d_gene: NA
CDR3nt: TGCAGCGTTGAAGTCGGACGGGGTTGGGGCTACACCTTC
CDR3aa: CSVEVGRGWGYTF

v_gene: TRBV19
j_gene: TRBJ1-2
abundance: NA
d_gene: NA
CDR3nt: TGTGCCAGTAGCCTCCGGGCCCCCCGCCTGGGCTATGGCTACACCTTC
CDR3aa: CASSLRAPRLGYGYTF

v_gene: TRBV5-6
j_gene: TRBJ2-5
abundance: NA
d_gene: TRBD1
CDR3nt: TGTGCCAGCAGCTGGGCAGAGGGGACAGGGGGCGCGGGTGCAGAGACCCAGTACTTC
CDR3aa: CASSWAEGTGGAGAETQYF

v_gene: TRBV27
j_gene: TRBJ2-3
abundance: NA
d_gene: TRBD2
CDR3nt: TGTGCCAGCAGTTCCCTAGCGAGCGGGGGTAGAGATACGCAGTATTTT
CDR3aa: CASSSLASGGRDTQYF

v_gene: TRBV7-2
j_gene: TRBJ2-7
abundance: NA
d_gene: NA
CDR3nt: TGTGCCAGCAGTTCGATCGAGGGGGCACAAGGGGAGGGAAACTACGAGCAGTACTTC
CDR3aa: CASSSIEGAQGEGNYEQYF

v_gene: TRBV5-4
j_gene: TRBJ1-1
abundance: NA
d_gene: TRBD1
CDR3nt: TGTGCCAGCAGCCCTGACAGGGGGCGAGCTTTCTTT
CDR3aa: CASSPDRGRAFF

v_gene: TRBV14
j_gene: TRBJ2-7
abundance: NA
d_gene: TRBD1
CDR3nt: TGTGCCAGCAGCCAAGATAAGGACAGGTACGAGCAGTACTTC
CDR3aa: CASSQDKDRYEQYF

v_gene: TRBV27
j_gene: TRBJ2-7
abundance: NA
d_gene: NA
CDR3nt: TGTGCCAGCAGAGAGATCCACACCTACAGGGAATCTCCTGCCTACGAGCAGTACTTC
CDR3aa: CASREIHTYRESPAYEQYF

v_gene: TRBV6-1
j_gene: TRBJ2-3
abundance: NA
d_gene: TRBD1
CDR3nt: TGTGCCAGCAGTGAAGCTGGATCACAGGGGGGTGGGACAGATACGCAGTATTTT
CDR3aa: CASSEAGSQGGGTDTQYF

v_gene: TRBV30
j_gene: TRBJ2-7
abundance: NA
d_gene: TRBD1
CDR3nt: TGTGCCTGGAACTTTTCGACAGGGAGCTCCTACGAGCAGTACTTC
CDR3aa: CAWNFSTGSSYEQYF

v_gene: TRBV25-1
j_gene: TRBJ2-7
abundance: once
d_gene: TRBD1
CDR3nt: TGTGCCAGCAGTGAATCAGGACAGGGAGCTTACGAGCAGTACTTC
CDR3aa: CASSESGQGAYEQYF